These 11 T cell receptor beta chains share one sample of origin, sequenced in a study of blood T cell repertoires in COVID-19. Data came from immunoSEQ multiplex PCR; TCRdb stores just in-frame clones and leaves some out. The repertoire holds around 300,000 clones, with around nine tenths as singletons. The sample consisted of peripheral blood. The receptor set was obtained from a woman in her 30s with COVID-19, enrolled during active disease.

The chain combines TRBV19 with TRBJ2-1; D is unclear. Per the germline V gene, CDR1 is LNHDA and CDR2 is SQIVND (reference sequence). Trimming removed 2 bases at V and 0 bases at J, with 11 bases between. This CDR3 spans 16 amino acids. The CDR3 DNA follows: TGTGCCAGTAGTATAAGTCAGGCAAGCTCCTACAATGAGCAGTTCTTC. It yields the protein CASSISQASSYNEQFF.

V usage is TRBV27 and J usage is TRBJ1-1, with 7 bases aligning to TRBD1. Germline V lookup: CDR1 MNHEY, CDR2 SMNVEV (reference sequence). This CDR3 comprises 17 residues. Unmatched junction bases numbered 11, after V lost 4 bases and J lost 0 bases. CDR3 DNA: TGTGCCAGCAGTTATTACAGGGGCCGAGGATTGAACACTGAAGCTTTCTTT. Encoded protein: CASSYYRGRGLNTEAFF.

CDR3 amino acids: CASSSQTGDTEAFF. Here the CDR3 DNA reads TGTGCCAGCAGCTCCCAAACAGGGGACACTGAAGCTTTCTTT. The gene calls are TRBV7-3 and TRBJ1-1, with TRBD1 matching over 7 bases. Germline assignment: CDR1 SGHTA and CDR2 FQGTGA. Trimming removed 4 bases from V and 3 bases from J; junction bases left unmatched: 5. CDR3 length: 14 residues.

This clone was counted a single time. This chain uses TRBV11-2 with TRBJ2-5, with 11 bases matching TRBD2. Germline V gene data show CDR1 as SGHAT and CDR2 as FQNNGV. The CDR3 length is 14 residues. The J segment lost 4 bases and the V segment lost 5 bases, leaving 3 bases of the junction unmatched. CDR3 nucleotides: TGTGCCAGCAGCCTAGGACTAGCGGGAGAGACCCAGTACTTC. It encodes CASSLGLAGETQYF.

The V and J genes are TRBV19 and TRBJ1-2, with no clear D. V shed 6 bases and J shed 0 bases, with 14 bases lying between them. CDR1 is LNHDA, CDR2 SQIVND, per germline (reference sequence). The CDR3 loop spans 15 amino acids. CDR3 DNA sequence: TGTGCCAGTAGACGGACTGAACCCTCTAACTATGGCTACACCTTC. As protein: CASRRTEPSNYGYTF.

The J gene is TRBJ2-1, the V gene TRBV19; D gene uncertain. The CDR3 loop spans 16 amino acids. Deletions cut 0 bases from V and 6 bases from J, with 15 bases between. The germline gives CDR1 LNHDA, CDR2 SQIVND (reference sequence). CDR3 sequence: CASSIDIRRVGNEQFF. The CDR3 region has the DNA TGTGCCAGTAGTATAGATATACGGAGAGTGGGCAATGAGCAGTTCTTC.

The gene calls are TRBV2 and TRBJ2-5, with unresolved D. The CDR3 loop spans 13 amino acids. V was cut by 10 bases and J by 1 base, with 13 bases left in between. Germline loops: CDR1 SNHLY, CDR2 FYNNEI. CDR3 coding DNA: TGTGCCACCATGTCGTCCAGCCAAGAGACCCAGTACTTC. Translating it yields CATMSSSQETQYF.

The V and J genes are TRBV10-2 and TRBJ1-1; D may be TRBD1 (5 bases). Trimming stripped 3 bases from V and 0 bases from J, with 11 bases between. The CDR3 is 15 residues long. Germline CDR1 is WSHSY and CDR2 is SAAADI. CDR3 DNA: TGCGCCAGCAGTGACATCAGGGCATTGAACACTGAAGCTTTCTTT. This encodes CASSDIRALNTEAFF.

The chain links TRBV6-5 to TRBJ1-2, with 10 nucleotides matching TRBD1. The CDR3 has 14 residues. Germline V gene lookup returns CDR1 MNHEY and CDR2 SVGAGI. With V trimmed by 3 bases and J by 6 bases, 4 bases remained unmatched. The CDR3 sequence is CASSYRQGANGYTF. The CDR3 coding sequence is TGTGCCAGCAGTTATCGACAGGGGGCGAATGGCTACACCTTC.

The V gene is TRBV10-3, the J gene TRBJ1-1; 7 nucleotides agree with TRBD1. The CDR3 sequence is 14 residues long. CDR1 and CDR2 from the germline V gene are ENHRY and SYGVKD. The trim removed 3 bases at V and 6 bases at J, leaving 7 bases unmatched. The CDR3 bases are TGTGCCATCAGTGACACAGGGGTCTTCCCTGAAGCTTTCTTT. It specifies CAISDTGVFPEAFF.

This sequence joins TRBV15 and TRBJ2-3; D remains ambiguous. This CDR3 region has 15 residues. V was cut by 0 bases and J by 4 bases, with 11 bases left in between. CDR1 is LNHNV, CDR2 YYDKDF, per germline (reference sequence). The CDR3 nucleotides read TGTGCCACCAGCAGAGAGGCTCTTCTGGCAGATACGCAGTATTTT. Protein product: CATSREALLADTQYF.